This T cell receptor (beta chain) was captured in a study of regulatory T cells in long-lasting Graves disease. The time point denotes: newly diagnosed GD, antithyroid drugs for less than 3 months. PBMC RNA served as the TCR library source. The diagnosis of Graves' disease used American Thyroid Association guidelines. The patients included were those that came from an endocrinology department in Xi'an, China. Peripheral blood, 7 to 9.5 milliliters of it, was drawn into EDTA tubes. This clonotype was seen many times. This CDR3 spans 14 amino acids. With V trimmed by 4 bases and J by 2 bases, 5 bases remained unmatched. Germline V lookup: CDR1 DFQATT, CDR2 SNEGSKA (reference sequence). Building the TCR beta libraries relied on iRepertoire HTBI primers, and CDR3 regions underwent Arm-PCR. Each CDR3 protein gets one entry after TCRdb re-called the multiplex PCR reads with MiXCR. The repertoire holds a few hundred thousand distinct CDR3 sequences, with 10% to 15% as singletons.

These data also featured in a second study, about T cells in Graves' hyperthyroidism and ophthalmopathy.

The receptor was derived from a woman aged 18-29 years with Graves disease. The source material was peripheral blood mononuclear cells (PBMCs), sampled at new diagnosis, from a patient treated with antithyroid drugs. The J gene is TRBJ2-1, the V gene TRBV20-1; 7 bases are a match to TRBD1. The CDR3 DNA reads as TGCAGTGCTAAAACAGGGGTTCCCTACAATGAGCAGTTCTTC. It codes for CSAKTGVPYNEQFF.